A single T cell receptor (beta chain) is shown here with its context. A read error may produce the germline difference seen at one junction end. The data were taken from a study of CD8 T cells in Susac syndrome. RNA in amounts of about 0.5 to 1 ug was reverse transcribed with random hexamers. The TCR beta CDR3 was amplified by immunoSEQ multiplex PCR across 54 Vbeta, 13 Jbeta. TCRdb fed the immunoSEQ multiplex PCR reads into MiXCR, producing one record per CDR3 protein. In the table there are roughly 89,000 distinct CDR3 sequences, 96% of which are singletons. The CDR3 consists of 13 residues. The germline V gene encodes CDR1 SSHAT and CDR2 FNYEAQ (reference sequence).

The clonotype was recovered from a human donor with Susac syndrome. The rearrangement joins TRBV7-7 to TRBJ2-5; D not resolved. Sequencing was performed on CD8+ T cells from PBMCs. CDR3 in amino acids: CASSSGPRETQYF. CDR3 coding DNA: TGTGCTAGCAGCTCGGGTCCGCGGGAGACCCAGTACTTC.